One and the same sample provided the 31 T cell receptor beta chains below, sequenced in a study of T cells in women clearing cervical HPV infection (dated by TCRdb to the late 2010s). Libraries were constructed by the immunoSEQ multiplex PCR assay. This immuneACCESS table, as held by TCRdb, lists in-frame sequences with V and J called but not all clones. Of the missing ones, under half trace to an unresolved V gene in checked studies; the others have no known cause. The table for this sample lists about 20,000 clones. The ten largest account for less than 3.5% of the sample. Sequencing was done on a sample of blood buffy coat. The origin of the receptors is a woman aged 18-69 years with a cervical HPV16 infection that either progressed to CIN3+ or cleared (not recorded which).

Points on this clone: The read ends 3 residues early relative to the CDR3; the germline J gene fills the gap. The chain joins TRBV4-1 to TRBJ1-2; 7 nucleotides agree with TRBD1. V lost 0 bases and J lost 4; bases outside the gene matches: 5. Germline CDR1 and CDR2: MGHRA and YSYEKL. This CDR3 spans 15 amino acids. Partial CDR3 DNA: TGCGCCAGCAGCCAAGATTACCGGACAGGCTATGGC. This encodes CASSQDYRTGYG. The whole CDR3 protein is CASSQDYRTGYGYTF.

Regarding this clone: The CDR3 extends 3 residues past the end of the read, so its final part is completed from the germline J gene. The chain has TRBV6-1 and TRBJ1-6, with D possibly being TRBD1 (5 bases). Trimming took off 2 bases at V and 5 bases at J, with 10 bases between the two ends. The CDR3 is 15 residues long. Germline V gene lookup returns CDR1 MNHNS and CDR2 SASEGT. The CDR3 sequence is CASSEFGGDNSPLHF. The CDR3 bases that were read are TGTGCCAGCAGTGAATTCGGGGGAGATAATTCACCC.

As to this clone: The CDR3 extends 3 residues past the end of the read, so its final part is completed from the germline J gene. This sequence joins TRBV5-4 and TRBJ2-1, with D maybe TRBD2 (7 bases). This CDR3 is 15 amino acids long. CDR1 and CDR2 (germline): SGHNT, YYREEE (reference sequence). Trimming took 4 bases from V and 6 from J, leaving 17 bases between them. CDR3 DNA (partial): TGTGCCAGCAGCCTGAGACGGGGGGCGCGCAATGAG. Its translation: CASSLRRGARNE. The whole CDR3 sequence is CASSLRRGARNEQFF. The full variable domain, with the rest looked up from reference TRBV5-4 and TRBJ2-1, is ETGVTQSPTHLIKTRGQQVTLRCSSQSGHNTVSWYQQALGQGPQFIFQYYREEENGRGNFPPRFSGLQFPNYSSELNVNALELDDSALYLCASSLRRGARNEQFFGPGTRLTVL.

As to this clone: The read gets to within 3 residues of the CDR3 end, and the germline J gene fills in the rest. Different DNA sequences within this sample yield the same CDR3. The chain links TRBV6-2 or TRBV6-3 to TRBJ1-2, with TRBD1 identical over 9 bases. This CDR3 contains 14 residues. The V gene's germline CDR1 is MNHEY and CDR2 SVGEGT. The CDR3 here is CASSSNPGTGRYTF. CDR3 bases read: TGTGCCAGCAGTTCCAACCCGGGGACAGGGCGC.

About this clone: The CDR3 end is not reached by the read, which stops 3 residues before it; the germline J gene fills it in. The V gene is TRBV20-1, the J gene TRBJ2-3, with D possibly being TRBD2 (7 bases). This CDR3 region has 17 residues. V was trimmed by 2 bases and J by 2 bases, leaving 20 bases between them. Germline CDR1 reads DFQATT; CDR2 reads SNEGSKA (reference sequence). CDR3 DNA (partial): TGCAGTGCTAGAATTGGGGGGGCGGGGGCCTACACAGATACG. Translation gives CSARIGGAGAYTDT. The complete CDR3 reads CSARIGGAGAYTDTQYF.

Turning to this clone: The CDR3 end falls 3 residues outside the read, so it is completed with the germline J gene. This chain connects TRBV20-1 to TRBJ2-5; the match to TRBD1 covers 10 bases. Trimming at V came to 5 bases and at J to 3 bases, leaving 6 bases not matched to a gene. The CDR3 consists of 14 residues. Germline V gene data show CDR1 as DFQATT and CDR2 as SNEGSKA (reference sequence). Incomplete CDR3 DNA: TGCAGTGCTCCGACAGGGGGCTTGAAAGAGACC. Translation: CSAPTGGLKET. The CDR3 in its entirety is CSAPTGGLKETQYF.

As for this clone: The CDR3 end falls 3 residues outside the read, so it is completed with the germline J gene. This chain joins TRBV6-2 or TRBV6-3 and TRBJ1-2, with a weak D call TRBD1 (5 bases). This CDR3 is 12 amino acids long. Trimming took off 6 bases at V and 5 bases at J, with 10 bases between the two ends. Germline V gene lookup returns CDR1 MNHEY and CDR2 SVGEGT. This CDR3 reads CASSTGGYGYTF. CDR3 DNA, as far as it was read: TGTGCCAGCAGCACAGGTGGATATGGC.

The CDR3 sequence: CSAIVREAFF. The sequenced part of the CDR3 DNA is TGCAGTGCTATCGTCAGGGAA. The J gene is TRBJ1-1, the V gene TRBV20-1; D unclear. From the germline J gene comes the end of the CDR3, since the read stops 3 residues before it. Germline-derived CDR1 and CDR2 are DFQATT and SNEGSKA (reference sequence). CDR3 length: 10 residues.

This chain's CDR3 is CAWSERGRGNIQYF. Partial CDR3 DNA: TGTGCCTGGAGTGAGAGGGGGCGAGGAAACATT. This chain connects TRBV30 to TRBJ2-4; the match to TRBD1 covers 7 bases. The read terminates 3 residues ahead of where the CDR3 ends, so the germline J gene completes it. V was clipped by 1 base and J by 6 bases; unmatched bases: 6. This CDR3 has 14 residues. Looked up from germline, CDR1 is GTSNPN and CDR2 is SVGIG (reference sequence).

As for this clone: The CDR3 is cut off 3 residues early in the read; its end comes from the germline J gene. This chain links TRBV5-4 with TRBJ2-5, with a weak D call TRBD2 (6 bases). The CDR3 is made up of 14 amino acids. Germline-derived CDR1 and CDR2 are SGHNT and YYREEE (reference sequence). V lost 0 bases to trimming and J lost 7 bases, with 13 bases between them. This CDR3 reads CASSLGLGELTQYF. The part of the CDR3 DNA that was read is TGTGCCAGCAGCTTGGGACTAGGGGAGTTGACC.

CDR3 residues: CAWSARQDLSRSYNEQFF. The sequenced CDR3 bases are TGTGCCTGGAGTGCCCGACAGGACCTAAGCCGCTCCTACAATGAG. The chain links TRBV30 to TRBJ2-1, with a weak D call TRBD1 (6 bases). Read coverage stops 3 residues before the CDR3 terminus; the germline J gene supplies the remainder. The CDR3 is made up of 18 amino acids. Trimming removed 1 base at V and 0 bases at J, with 19 bases between. Germline V gene data show CDR1 as GTSNPN and CDR2 as SVGIG (reference sequence).

Points on this clone: Coverage ceases 3 residues before the CDR3 finishes, and the germline J gene fills in the end. J is TRBJ1-5 and V is TRBV19; D gene uncertain. Germline V lookup: CDR1 LNHDA, CDR2 SQIVND (reference sequence). The V end was cut by 3 bases, the J end by 1 base, with 7 bases between. There are 14 residues in the CDR3. The CDR3 DNA, read in part, is TGTGCCAGTAGTATTTCCAGGAGCAATCAGCCC. Translating it yields CASSISRSNQP. In full, the CDR3 reads CASSISRSNQPQHF.

Note on this clone: The missing CDR3 end, 3 residues past where the read stops, is filled in from the germline J gene. The chain combines TRBV6-1 with TRBJ2-2; D is unresolved. The V gene's germline CDR1 is MNHNS and CDR2 SASEGT. V gave up 1 base and J gave up 6 bases, with 9 bases separating them. The CDR3 totals 14 residues. The CDR3 sequence: CASSEEFLAGELFF. The DNA read from the CDR3 is TGTGCCAGCAGTGAAGAATTCCTCGCCGGGGAG.

Note on this clone: The read ends 3 residues shy of where the CDR3 ends; the end is completed using the germline J gene. This chain joins TRBV9 and TRBJ2-5; D possibly corresponds to TRBD2 (5 bases). The CDR3 loop spans 14 amino acids. Between the trimmed V and J ends, which lost 4 bases and 3 bases, there was a span of 13 bases. Germline lookup yields CDR1 SGDLS and CDR2 YYNGEE. Incomplete CDR3 DNA: TGTGCCAGCAGCCCAAGAGACTACAAAGAGACC. Amino acid sequence: CASSPRDYKET. The entire CDR3 reads CASSPRDYKETQYF.

About this clone itself: The read gets to within 3 residues of the CDR3 end, and the germline J gene fills in the rest. This chain connects TRBV6-2 or TRBV6-3 to TRBJ1-2; tentatively, D is TRBD1 (6 bases). Looked up from germline, CDR1 is MNHEY and CDR2 is SVGEGT. V was pared by 5 bases and J by 4 bases, with 11 bases between. The CDR3 extends over 13 amino acids. CDR3 region: CASSPQGSYGYTF. The CDR3 bases that were read are TGTGCCAGCAGTCCACAGGGATCCTATGGC.

On this clone: The sequence runs out 3 residues before the end of the CDR3; the remainder is reconstructed from the germline J gene. J is TRBJ2-1 and V is TRBV20-1; D remains unclear. Trimming took off 0 bases at V and 6 bases at J, with 9 bases between the two ends. CDR1 and CDR2 from the germline V gene are DFQATT and SNEGSKA (reference sequence). This CDR3 spans 13 amino acids. The covered CDR3 bases are TGCAGTGCTAGAGAAGCAGGAACCAATGAG. It specifies CSAREAGTNE. The full CDR3 is CSAREAGTNEQFF.

A remark on this clone: The CDR3 end falls 3 residues outside the read, so it is completed with the germline J gene. V usage is TRBV20-1 and J usage is TRBJ1-6, with D tentatively TRBD1 (5 bases). Per germline, CDR1 DFQATT and CDR2 SNEGSKA (reference sequence). The V and J ends lost 3 bases and 5 bases respectively, with 17 bases between them. CDR3 length: 16 amino acids. The part of the CDR3 DNA that was read is TGCAGTGCTAGGCTTGGGGCGGGGTACGATAATTCACCC. Amino acid sequence: CSARLGAGYDNSP. The full-length CDR3 reads as CSARLGAGYDNSPLHF.

A word on this clone: The CDR3 is cut off 3 residues early in the read; its end comes from the germline J gene. The rearrangement joins TRBV4-1 to TRBJ1-6; maybe TRBD1 (5 bases). The length of the CDR3 is 15 residues. Trimming took 5 bases from V and 7 from J, leaving 15 bases between them. Germline assignment: CDR1 MGHRA and CDR2 YSYEKL. CDR3 protein: CASSITGDGNSPLHF. Partial CDR3 DNA: TGCGCCAGCAGCATAACGGGGGATGGCAATTCACCC.

Details on this clone: The read finishes 3 residues shy of the CDR3 end, and the germline J gene is used to complete it. J is TRBJ1-5 and V is TRBV30; the match to TRBD1 covers 7 bases. Germline V CDR1 and CDR2: GTSNPN, SVGIG (reference sequence). CDR3 length equals 14 residues. Trimming removed 3 bases from V and 2 bases from J; junction bases left unmatched: 4. The CDR3 sequence: CAWSYTGGNQPQHF. Partial CDR3 DNA: TGTGCCTGGAGCTATACAGGGGGCAATCAGCCC.

Worth noting for this clone: The CDR3 extends 3 residues past the end of the read, so its final part is completed from the germline J gene. The rearrangement links TRBV7-3 to TRBJ2-1; TRBD2 aligns across 8 bases. The V gene's germline CDR1 is SGHTA and CDR2 FQGTGA. The J segment lost 3 bases and the V segment lost 1 base, leaving 2 bases of the junction unmatched. The CDR3 loop spans 15 amino acids. The covered CDR3 bases are TGTGCCAGCAGCTTAAGCGGGGGGAACTACAATGAG. It yields the protein CASSLSGGNYNE. The entire CDR3 is CASSLSGGNYNEQFF.

Details on this clone: With the read ending 3 residues before the CDR3 end, the germline J gene is used to fill in that end. The chain couples TRBV19 to TRBJ2-7; 12 nucleotides agree with TRBD1. Germline V lookup: CDR1 LNHDA, CDR2 SQIVND (reference sequence). The CDR3 spans 13 residues. V shed 5 bases and J 6 bases; nucleotides not matched to a gene: 2. CDR3: CASSGTGGGEQYF. The CDR3 bases that were read are TGTGCCAGTAGTGGGACAGGGGGCGGCGAG.

Concerning this clone itself: The read terminates 3 residues before the CDR3 end, so the remaining end is supplied by the germline J gene. The chain combines TRBV25-1 with TRBJ1-6, with D possibly matching TRBD1 (6 bases). Germline CDR1 MGHDK, CDR2 SYGVNS. The CDR3 is made up of 14 amino acids. Trimming stripped 2 bases from V and 12 bases from J, with 14 bases between. The CDR3 region is CASSEEGRGGPLHF. The DNA read from the CDR3 is TGTGCCAGCAGTGAAGAGGGCAGGGGAGGACCC.

As to this clone: Read sequence stops 3 residues before the CDR3 end, and the germline J gene provides the missing end. The chain employs TRBV7-9 and TRBJ1-4, with D maybe TRBD1 (6 bases). V lost 1 base and J lost 5, with 8 bases in between. CDR3 length: 14 residues. Germline assignment: CDR1 SEHNR and CDR2 FQNEAQ (reference sequence). The CDR3 here is CASSLGDTNEKLFF. CDR3 DNA (partial): TGTGCCAGCAGCTTAGGGGACACGAATGAAAAA.

A remark on this clone: The read gets to within 3 residues of the CDR3 end, and the germline J gene fills in the rest. This chain joins TRBV7-9 and TRBJ1-5; 7 bases match TRBD1. Per the germline V gene, CDR1 is SEHNR and CDR2 is FQNEAQ (reference sequence). This CDR3 spans 14 amino acids. Trimming cost V 0 bases and J 7 bases; bases outside gene matches: 3. The CDR3 sequence is CASSLAGGGQPQHF. Incomplete CDR3 DNA: TGTGCCAGCAGCTTAGCGGGAGGGGGCCAGCCC.

On this clone: Read sequence stops 3 residues before the CDR3 end, and the germline J gene provides the missing end. V gene TRBV2 combines with J gene TRBJ1-1, with TRBD1 matching 7 bases. Germline CDR1 is SNHLY and CDR2 is FYNNEI. This CDR3 is 14 amino acids long. With V trimmed by 7 bases and J by 1 base, 6 bases remained unmatched. Here the CDR3 reads CASKQGSTNTEAFF. The covered CDR3 bases are TGTGCCAGCAAACAGGGGAGCACGAACACTGAA. The full variable domain, rest sourced from reference TRBV2 and TRBJ1-1, is EPEVTQTPSHQVTQMGQEVILRCVPISNHLYFYWYRQILGQKVEFLVSFYNNEISEKSEIFDDQFSVERPDGSNFTLKIRSTKLEDSAMYFCASKQGSTNTEAFFGQGTRLTVV.

Remarks on this clone: The CDR3 extends 3 residues past the end of the read, so its final part is completed from the germline J gene. The genes are TRBV5-1 and TRBJ2-1; no clear D. CDR1 and CDR2 (germline): SGHRS, YFSETQ. Trimming shortened V by 0 bases and J by 0 bases, and 10 bases separated the two germline ends. This CDR3 is 16 amino acids long. The CDR3: CASSLAGVRSYNEQFF. The covered CDR3 bases are TGCGCCAGCAGCTTGGCCGGTGTCCGCTCCTACAATGAG.

On this clone: The read ends 3 residues before the CDR3 terminus; that terminus is restored from the germline J gene. The chain couples TRBV11-3 to TRBJ1-1; D possibly corresponds to TRBD1 (5 bases). This CDR3 is 15 amino acids long. Trimming left V 1 base short and J 1 base short, with 10 bases between. Germline loops: CDR1 SGHNT, CDR2 YENEEA. The CDR3 region is CASSLVSQGNTEAFF. The CDR3 bases that were read are TGTGCCAGCAGCTTAGTATCGCAGGGGAACACTGAA. Using reference TRBV11-3 and TRBJ1-1 for the parts outside the CDR3, the full variable domain is EAGVVQSPRYKIIEKKQPVAFWCNPISGHNTLYWYLQNLGQGPELLIRYENEEAVDDSQLPKDRFSAERLKGVDSTLKIQPAELGDSAVYLCASSLVSQGNTEAFFGQGTRLTVV.

Regarding this clone: The DNA ends 3 residues before the CDR3 does, and the rest of the CDR3 is filled in from the germline J gene. The rearrangement uses TRBV20-1 and TRBJ2-3, with 11 positions matching TRBD2. Germline lookup yields CDR1 DFQATT and CDR2 SNEGSKA (reference sequence). V lost 4 bases and J lost 0; bases outside the gene matches: 9. The CDR3 runs to 17 residues. CDR3 sequence reads: CSAIRPSGGLSTDTQYF. CDR3 bases read: TGCAGTGCTATCCGGCCTAGCGGGGGGCTCAGCACAGATACG.

For this clone: The CDR3 is cut off 3 residues early in the read; its end comes from the germline J gene. This rearrangement joins TRBV18 to TRBJ2-1, with 8 positions matching TRBD1. V shed 0 bases and J 1 base; nucleotides not matched to a gene: 5. CDR3 size: 17 residues. CDR1 is KGHSH and CDR2 is LQKENI in the germline V gene. Here the CDR3 reads CASSPPARTGSYNEQFF. CDR3 bases read: TGTGCCAGCTCACCACCGGCTAGGACAGGGTCCTACAATGAG.

Details on this clone: The observed sequence ends 3 residues before the CDR3 terminus, with the missing tail filled in from the germline J gene. This sequence joins TRBV11-2 and TRBJ1-6; possibly TRBD1 for D (6 bases). This CDR3 has 15 amino acids. V lost 5 bases to trimming and J lost 9 bases, with 17 bases between them. Germline CDR1 is SGHAT and CDR2 is FQNNGV. The CDR3 loop is CASSPGGGQGSPLHF. The CDR3 bases that were read are TGTGCCAGCAGCCCCGGGGGGGGGCAAGGTTCACCC.

Remarks on this clone: The read stops 3 residues short of the end of the CDR3; the missing end is completed from the germline J gene. This rearrangement joins TRBV7-3 to TRBJ2-2, with D possibly matching TRBD2 (7 bases). The germline V gene encodes CDR1 SGHTA and CDR2 FQGTGA. V was clipped by 4 bases and J by 4 bases, with 16 bases between them. This CDR3 has 16 residues. Incomplete CDR3 DNA: TGTGCCAGCAGCTCTGTGGCGGGGGCCCCCACCGGGGAG. This gives the protein CASSSVAGAPTGE. The whole CDR3 reads CASSSVAGAPTGELFF.